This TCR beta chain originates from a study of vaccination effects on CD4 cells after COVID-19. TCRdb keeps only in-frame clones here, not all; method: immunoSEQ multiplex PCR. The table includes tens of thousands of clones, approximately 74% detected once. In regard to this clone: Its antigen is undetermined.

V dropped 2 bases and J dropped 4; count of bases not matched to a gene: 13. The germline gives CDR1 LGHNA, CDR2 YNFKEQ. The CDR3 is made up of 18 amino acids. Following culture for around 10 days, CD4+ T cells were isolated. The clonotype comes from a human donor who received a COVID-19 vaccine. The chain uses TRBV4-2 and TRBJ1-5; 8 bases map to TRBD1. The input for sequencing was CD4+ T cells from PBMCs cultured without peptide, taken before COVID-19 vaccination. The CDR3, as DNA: TGTGCCAGCAGCCAAAACTGGCAGGGGGCAGCAAGGAATCAGCCCCAGCATTTT. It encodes CASSQNWQGAARNQPQHF.